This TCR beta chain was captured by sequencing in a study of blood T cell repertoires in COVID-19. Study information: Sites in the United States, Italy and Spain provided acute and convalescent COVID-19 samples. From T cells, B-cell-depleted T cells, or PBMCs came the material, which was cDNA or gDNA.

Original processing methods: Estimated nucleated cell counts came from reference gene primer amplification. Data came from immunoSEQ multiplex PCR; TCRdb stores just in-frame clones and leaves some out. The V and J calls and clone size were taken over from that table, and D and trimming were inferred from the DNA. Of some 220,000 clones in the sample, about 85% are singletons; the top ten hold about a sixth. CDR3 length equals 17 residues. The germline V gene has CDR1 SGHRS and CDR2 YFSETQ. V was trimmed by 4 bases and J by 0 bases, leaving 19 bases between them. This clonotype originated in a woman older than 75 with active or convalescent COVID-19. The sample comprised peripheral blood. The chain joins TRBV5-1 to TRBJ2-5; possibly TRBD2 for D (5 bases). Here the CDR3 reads CASSKDGEPYNQETQYF. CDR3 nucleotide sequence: TGCGCCAGCAGCAAGGACGGGGAACCTTACAACCAAGAGACCCAGTACTTC.